The rows below give T cell receptor beta chains drawn from one sample of a study of shared clonotypes between healthy human individuals. Clones were read by immunoSEQ multiplex PCR, and TCRdb kept only the in-frame ones, dropping some. Here the sample spans approximately 740,000 clones, about 91% being singletons. Sample: naive CD8+ T cells sorted from blood. All receptors come from a young man in good health. CDR3s include the opening cysteine and the closing phenylalanine or tryptophan. A D gene is named only where the DNA matches it firmly. Not every row has a clone size; where given, it reads once, few, many or a size class.

D,V,J,length,size,CDR3,DNA
-,TRBV13,TRBJ1-3,12,-,CASSDSGNTIYF,TGTGCCAGCAGCGACTCTGGAAACACCATATATTTT
-,TRBV27,TRBJ2-3,11,-,CASSFQFLQYF,TGTGCCAGCAGTTTCCAGTTCTTGCAGTATTTT
TRBD1,TRBV10-3,TRBJ2-7,14,-,CAISVRDRGYEQYF,TGTGCCATCAGTGTCCGGGACAGGGGCTACGAGCAGTACTTC
-,TRBV5-1,TRBJ2-2,17,-,CASSSSLTGSDTGELFF,TGCGCCAGCAGCTCAAGCCTGACGGGTTCGGACACCGGGGAGCTGTTTTTT
-,TRBV27,TRBJ2-1,17,-,CASSLLWQSSSYNEQFF,TGTGCCAGCAGTTTATTGTGGCAGTCTAGCTCCTACAATGAGCAGTTCTTC
-,TRBV2,TRBJ2-2,15,-,CASLSPWSNTGELFF,TGTGCCAGCCTTAGCCCCTGGTCGAACACCGGGGAGCTGTTTTTT
-,TRBV5-5,TRBJ2-7,11,-,CASRLGYEQYF,TGTGCCAGCAGGTTAGGGTACGAGCAGTACTTC
-,TRBV15,TRBJ1-1,14,-,CATSRDPSLTEAFF,TGTGCCACCAGCAGAGACCCATCTTTGACTGAAGCTTTCTTT
TRBD2,TRBV2,TRBJ2-2,20,-,CASSDPGTSGRVGNTGELFF,TGTGCCAGCAGTGACCCGGGGACTAGCGGGAGGGTCGGGAACACCGGGGAGCTGTTTTTT
-,TRBV11-3,TRBJ2-3,14,once,CASSEGGGADTQYF,TGTGCCAGCAGCGAAGGGGGAGGGGCAGATACGCAGTATTTT
TRBD1,TRBV29-1,TRBJ2-7,13,-,CSVEPGQGYEQYF,TGCAGCGTTGAGCCGGGACAGGGCTACGAGCAGTACTTC
-,TRBV2,TRBJ1-2,13,once,CASTGSRVDGYTF,TGTGCCAGCACTGGCTCCCGTGTCGATGGCTACACCTTC
-,TRBV4-1,TRBJ2-7,14,-,CASTSDSSSYEQYF,TGCGCCAGCACCTCCGACAGTTCCTCCTACGAGCAGTACTTC
-,TRBV27,TRBJ1-4,14,-,CASSLHRSNEKLFF,TGTGCCAGCAGTTTACACAGGTCTAATGAAAAACTGTTTTTT
-,TRBV7-3,TRBJ2-3,14,-,CASSQGLRADTQYF,TGTGCCAGCAGCCAAGGCCTCCGGGCAGATACGCAGTATTTT
TRBD2,TRBV10-3,TRBJ2-1,17,-,CAISVITGGGMSSEQFF,TGTGCCATCAGTGTGATTACGGGAGGCGGGATGTCAAGTGAGCAGTTCTTC
TRBD1,TRBV7-9,TRBJ2-1,16,-,CASSPRDRVREHEQFF,TGTGCCAGCAGCCCTAGGGACAGGGTAAGAGAACATGAGCAGTTCTTC
TRBD1,TRBV5-1,TRBJ2-7,16,-,CASRWDLGTGLYEQYF,TGCGCCAGCAGGTGGGACTTGGGGACAGGGTTGTACGAGCAGTACTTC
TRBD1,TRBV7-8,TRBJ2-1,17,-,CASSERSGTGLFNEQFF,TGTGCCAGCAGCGAACGCTCCGGGACAGGACTGTTCAATGAGCAGTTCTTC
-,TRBV28,TRBJ2-7,13,-,CASTRDATYEQYF,TGTGCCAGCACCCGGGACGCCACCTACGAGCAGTACTTC
TRBD1,TRBV15,TRBJ2-7,12,-,CATSTGGARQYF,TGTGCCACCAGCACAGGGGGCGCACGGCAGTACTTC
-,TRBV27,TRBJ2-5,14,-,CASGHLDTQETQYF,TGTGCCAGCGGACACTTGGACACCCAAGAGACCCAGTACTTC
-,TRBV28,TRBJ2-2,13,-,CASCRQAPGELFF,TGTGCCAGCTGTCGACAGGCCCCCGGGGAGCTGTTTTTT
-,TRBV27,TRBJ2-7,13,-,CASSWGGAYEQYF,TGTGCCAGCAGTTGGGGGGGCGCCTACGAGCAGTACTTC